This T cell receptor beta chain was retrieved from a study of T cells after yellow fever vaccination. With regard to this clonotype: Its target is not known.

Broader study findings: A faster peak, day 5 versus 15, was reached by the weaker secondary response. FACS-sorted repertoires could contain abundant clonotypes contaminating from the bulk population.

TCRdb processed the 5' RACE reads anew with MiXCR; each CDR3 protein has one entry. This table holds some 550,000 distinct CDR3 sequences, under 25% found once. This receptor was taken from a man aged 25 to 40 who received the YFV17D yellow fever vaccine. The material was PBMCs, obtained 15 days after the yellow fever booster vaccination.

The CDR3 DNA reads TGTGCCAGCAGTTTCCACACTGAAGCTTTCTTT. Amino acid sequence: CASSFHTEAFF. The rearrangement links TRBV6-5 to TRBJ1-1; D not certain. Germline V CDR1 and CDR2: MNHEY, SVGAGI. The CDR3 is made up of 11 amino acids. The ends were cut back, 4 bases at V and 3 bases at J, with 3 bases in the middle.